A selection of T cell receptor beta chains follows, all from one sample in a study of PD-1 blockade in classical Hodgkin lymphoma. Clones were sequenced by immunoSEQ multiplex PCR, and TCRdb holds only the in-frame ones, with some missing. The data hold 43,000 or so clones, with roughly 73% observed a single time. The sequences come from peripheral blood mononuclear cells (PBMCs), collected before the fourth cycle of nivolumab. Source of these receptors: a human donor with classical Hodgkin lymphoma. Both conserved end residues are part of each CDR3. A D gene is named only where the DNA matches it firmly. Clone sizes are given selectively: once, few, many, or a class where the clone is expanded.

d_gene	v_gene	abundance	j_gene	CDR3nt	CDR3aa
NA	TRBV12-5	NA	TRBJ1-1	TGTGCTAGTGGTTTTAAACGTTGGGACACTGAAGCTTTCTTT	CASGFKRWDTEAFF
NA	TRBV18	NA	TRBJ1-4	TGTGCCAGCTCACCAGGGACGGTAGCAACTAATGAAAAACTGTTTTTT	CASSPGTVATNEKLFF
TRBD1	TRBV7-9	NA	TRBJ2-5	TGTGCCAGCAGCTTATTTCAGGGGGTAGAGACCCAGTACTTC	CASSLFQGVETQYF
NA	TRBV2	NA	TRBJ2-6	TGTGCCAGCAGTGCAGGATCTGGGGCCAACGTCCTGACTTTC	CASSAGSGANVLTF
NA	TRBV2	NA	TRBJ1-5	TGTGCCAGCAGGATGGGGGGGACTCAGCCCCAGCATTTT	CASRMGGTQPQHF
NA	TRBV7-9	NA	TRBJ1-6	TGTGCCAGCAGCTCCCTCGCAGGGACGCCCCTCCACTTT	CASSSLAGTPLHF
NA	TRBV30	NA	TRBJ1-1	TGTGCCTGGACTGGACAGATCAACACTGAAGCTTTCTTT	CAWTGQINTEAFF
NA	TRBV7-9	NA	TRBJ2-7	TGTGCCAGCAGCTTGCCCTCTACGGTAAGCTCCTACGAGCAGTACTTC	CASSLPSTVSSYEQYF
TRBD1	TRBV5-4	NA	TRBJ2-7	TGTGCCAGCAGCCAGGACAGGCCCTCCTACGAGCAGTACTTC	CASSQDRPSYEQYF
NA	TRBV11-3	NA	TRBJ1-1	TGTGCCAGCAGCATAGGGGTTTCCACTGAAGCTTTCTTT	CASSIGVSTEAFF
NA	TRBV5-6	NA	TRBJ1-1	TGTGCCAGCAGCTTGCCACCGGGAGAAGCTTTCTTT	CASSLPPGEAFF
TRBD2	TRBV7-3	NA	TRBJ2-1	TGTGCCAGCAGCGCCCCGGGACTAGCGAACAATGAGCAGTTCTTC	CASSAPGLANNEQFF
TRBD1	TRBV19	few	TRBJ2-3	TGTGCCAGTAGTACCCTAAGGGACAGGGACGCAGATACGCAGTATTTT	CASSTLRDRDADTQYF
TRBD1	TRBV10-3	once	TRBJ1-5	TGTGCCATCAGACCCGGGACAGGGGTTTATCAGCCCCAGCATTTT	CAIRPGTGVYQPQHF
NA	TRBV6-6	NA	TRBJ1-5	TGTGCCAGCAGTTATCAGGGTCCCCAGCATTTT	CASSYQGPQHF
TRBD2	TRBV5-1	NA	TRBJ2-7	TGCGCCAGCAGCTTGGGTAGCGGGGCCTACGAGCAGTACTTC	CASSLGSGAYEQYF
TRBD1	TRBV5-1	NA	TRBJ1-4	TGCGCCAGCAGCCCGCGGTTGCTGGGACAGGGGAATGAAAAACTGTTTTTT	CASSPRLLGQGNEKLFF
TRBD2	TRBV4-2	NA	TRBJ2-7	TGTGCCAGCAGCCAAGATCTACGGGGGGGCCGGTACGAGCAGTACTTC	CASSQDLRGGRYEQYF
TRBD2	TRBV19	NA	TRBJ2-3	TGTGCCAGTAGTATCCTAGCGGGGGGGCTCACAGATACGCAGTATTTT	CASSILAGGLTDTQYF
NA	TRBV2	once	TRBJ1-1	TGTGCCAGCACCCCCGTCCGTAAGAACACTGAAGCTTTCTTT	CASTPVRKNTEAFF